Below are 15 T cell receptor beta chains sequenced from a single sample in a study of blood T cell repertoires in COVID-19. The protocol was immunoSEQ multiplex PCR, while the TCRdb copy is restricted to in-frame clones and leaves out a portion. The table lists tens of thousands of clones, 78% of them singletons. The specimen was peripheral blood. These TCRs come from a human donor in a cohort sampled during active COVID-19.

The chain uses TRBV5-1 and TRBJ2-1; weak D call: TRBD1 (6 bases). CDR3 length equals 15 residues. The germline V gene encodes CDR1 SGHRS and CDR2 YFSETQ. V was trimmed by 0 bases and J by 8 bases, leaving 15 bases between them. The CDR3 coding sequence is TGCGCCAGCAGCTTGGGAGCAGGGGCGATGGATGAGCAGTTCTTC. The encoded protein is CASSLGAGAMDEQFF.

The chain links TRBV5-8 to TRBJ1-1, with 7 bases lining up with TRBD1. Per germline, CDR1 SGHTS and CDR2 YDEGEE. This CDR3 comprises 16 residues. V was clipped by 2 bases and J by 1 base; unmatched bases: 8. The CDR3: CASSFLRGQPNTEAFF. The CDR3 DNA reads TGTGCCAGCAGCTTTTTGCGGGGACAGCCGAACACTGAAGCTTTCTTT. Drawing the rest from reference TRBV5-8 and TRBJ1-1, the complete variable domain is EAGVTQSPTHLIKTRGQQATLRCSPISGHTSVYWYQQALGLGLQFLLWYDEGEERNRGNFPPRFSGRQFPNYSSELNVNALELEDSALYLCASSFLRGQPNTEAFFGQGTRLTVV.

This chain connects TRBV6-5 to TRBJ1-5, with TRBD1 as a possible D gene (5 bases). V lost 11 bases and J 6 bases, leaving 14 bases between the germline ends. Germline V gives CDR1 MNHEY, CDR2 SVGAGI. The CDR3 length is 12 residues. The CDR3 spells CAGGGLGQPQHF. The CDR3, as DNA: TGTGCCGGGGGGGGACTAGGTCAGCCCCAGCATTTT.

The chain links TRBV30 to TRBJ1-4, with D possibly being TRBD1 (6 bases). The CDR3 has 14 amino acids. Germline CDR1 GTSNPN, CDR2 SVGIG (reference sequence). Trimming shortened V by 0 bases and J by 8 bases, and 13 bases separated the two germline ends. In DNA form, the CDR3 reads TGTGCCTGGAGTGTATCAGGGGCTAGGGAAAAACTGTTTTTT. Its translation: CAWSVSGAREKLFF.

V usage is TRBV7-2 and J usage is TRBJ1-2, with TRBD1 matching 8 bases. This CDR3 is 15 amino acids long. V gave up 1 base and J gave up 8 bases; unmatched junction bases: 9. Germline lookup yields CDR1 SGHTA and CDR2 FQGNSA. CDR3 in amino acids: CASSLVISGGSGYTF. CDR3 bases: TGTGCCAGCAGCTTAGTTATTTCAGGGGGCAGCGGCTACACCTTC.

J is TRBJ2-7 and V is TRBV4-2; 12 nucleotides agree with TRBD2. This CDR3 comprises 19 residues. With V trimmed by 0 bases and J by 5 bases, 14 bases remained unmatched. Germline V gene data show CDR1 as LGHNA and CDR2 as YNFKEQ. CDR3 in amino acids: CASSQDPVSGLAGINEQYF. The CDR3 DNA sequence: TGTGCCAGCAGCCAAGATCCAGTTTCCGGACTAGCGGGGATCAACGAGCAGTACTTC.

The CDR3 region is CASGGQGFYGYTF. The CDR3 coding sequence is TGTGCCAGCGGGGGACAGGGATTCTATGGCTACACCTTC. The V and J genes are TRBV28 and TRBJ1-2; TRBD1 matches at 9 bases. Germline V gives CDR1 MDHEN, CDR2 SYDVKM. V gave up 8 bases and J gave up 4 bases; unmatched junction bases: 5. This CDR3 region has 13 residues.

This clone was detected only a few times. The chain couples TRBV2 to TRBJ1-2; no definite D call. V was clipped by 4 bases and J by 2 bases, with 14 bases between them. Per the germline V gene, CDR1 is SNHLY and CDR2 is FYNNEI. This CDR3 has 15 amino acids. CDR3 bases: TGTGCCAGCAGTGTAGTCCCAGAGGTGAACTATGGCTACACCTTC. Its translation is CASSVVPEVNYGYTF.

This chain links TRBV5-4 with TRBJ1-1, with TRBD1 as a possible D gene (5 bases). Germline-derived CDR1 and CDR2 are SGHNT and YYREEE (reference sequence). The CDR3 is made up of 12 amino acids. V lost 0 bases and J 8 bases, leaving 8 bases between the germline ends. CDR3: CASSLARVEAFF. CDR3 nucleotides: TGTGCCAGCAGCTTGGCCAGGGTAGAAGCTTTCTTT.

The chain joins TRBV7-8 to TRBJ2-2, with D perhaps matching TRBD1 (6 bases). Deletions cut 5 bases from V and 6 bases from J, with 16 bases between. This CDR3 is built from 15 residues. Germline V lookup: CDR1 SGHVS, CDR2 FQNEAQ. CDR3 nucleotide sequence: TGTGCCAGCAGCCAAGGGTGGGGGCAAGCCGGGGAGCTGTTTTTT. It translates to CASSQGWGQAGELFF.

This clone came up many times. The chain uses TRBV11-2 and TRBJ2-5; TRBD2 matches 9 bases. The CDR3 covers 15 residues. Trimming at V came to 3 bases and at J to 2 bases, leaving 4 bases not matched to a gene. Germline V CDR1 and CDR2: SGHAT, FQNNGV. Written as DNA, the CDR3 is TGTGCCAGCAGCTTTGGAGCGGGGGGTCAAGAGACCCAGTACTTC. As protein: CASSFGAGGQETQYF.

The rearrangement links TRBV30 to TRBJ1-6; D gene uncertain. Germline CDR1 GTSNPN, CDR2 SVGIG (reference sequence). The V and J ends lost 0 bases and 10 bases respectively, with 16 bases between them. The CDR3 consists of 15 residues. CDR3 nucleotide sequence: TGTGCCTGGAGTGTATCCCCCGTACCGGGATCACCCCTCCACTTT. Encoded protein: CAWSVSPVPGSPLHF.

This chain uses TRBV4-1 with TRBJ2-2; 7 bases line up with TRBD2. With V trimmed by 0 bases and J by 1 base, 11 bases remained unmatched. The CDR3 contains 19 residues. CDR1 MGHRA and CDR2 YSYEKL come from the germline V gene. CDR3 sequence (DNA): TGCGCCAGCAGCCAAGATAACGTTTGGGAGGGCGAGAACACCGGGGAGCTGTTTTTT. Its translation: CASSQDNVWEGENTGELFF.

J is TRBJ2-1 and V is TRBV27, with 12 bases lining up with TRBD1. CDR3 length: 17 residues. Trimming cost V 4 bases and J 7 bases; bases outside gene matches: 11. Germline V CDR1 and CDR2: MNHEY, SMNVEV (reference sequence). The CDR3 protein is CASSSGTGGPRGNEQFF. The CDR3 bases are TGTGCCAGCAGTTCCGGGACAGGGGGCCCCAGGGGGAATGAGCAGTTCTTC.

The V gene is TRBV28, the J gene TRBJ2-3, with 9 bases that match TRBD2. Trimming at V came to 3 bases and at J to 2 bases, leaving 3 bases not matched to a gene. The CDR3 runs 15 residues. CDR1 is MDHEN and CDR2 is SYDVKM in the germline V gene. The CDR3 nucleotides read TGTGCCAGCAGTTTGACTAGCGGATCCACAGATACGCAGTATTTT. Its protein product is CASSLTSGSTDTQYF.